These T cell receptor beta chains were read from a single sample in a study of blood T cells in healthy people across ages. TCRdb recomputed calls from the 5' RACE reads with MiXCR, one row per CDR3 protein. This table has approximately 800,000 distinct CDR3 sequences, about 61% appearing once. Sequencing was done on a sample of blood. The receptors originated from a man between 40 and 49 years old in good health. The CDR3 runs from the conserved cysteine through the conserved F or W. D genes are given only for firm matches. For some rows the clone size is stated as once, few or many, or as a class when expanded; others skip it.

J gene	V gene	D gene	CDR3 length	clone size	CDR3 DNA	CDR3 protein
TRBJ2-3	TRBV9	TRBD1	17	few	TGTGCCAGCAGCGCCCCCCGGGGACAGGGAAACACAGATACGCAGTATTTT	CASSAPRGQGNTDTQYF
TRBJ1-1	TRBV3-1	NA	12	NA	TGTGCCAGCAGCCAAGGGACGGCGGAAGCTTTCTTT	CASSQGTAEAFF
TRBJ1-4	TRBV5-5	NA	13	few	TGTGCCAGCAGCTTACTGGGTTATGAAAAACTGTTTTTT	CASSLLGYEKLFF
TRBJ2-6	TRBV7-9	NA	16	few	TGTGCCAGCAGTAAAATCGATGGCTCTGGGGCCAACGTCCTGACTTTC	CASSKIDGSGANVLTF
TRBJ2-7	TRBV7-2	NA	14	NA	TGTGCCAGCAGCTTAATATTTGGGGGAAACGAGCAGTACTTC	CASSLIFGGNEQYF
TRBJ2-3	TRBV29-1	NA	12	NA	TGCAGCGTTGTACAGAGCACAGATACGCAGTATTTT	CSVVQSTDTQYF
TRBJ2-1	TRBV15	NA	15	NA	TGTGCCACCAGCAGAGTCGGGACCGTCTACAATGAGCAGTTCTTC	CATSRVGTVYNEQFF
TRBJ1-4	TRBV25-1	NA	16	NA	TGTGCCAGCAGTGAGTGGGATAAAGGGTCTAACGAAAAACTGTTTTTT	CASSEWDKGSNEKLFF
TRBJ2-1	TRBV9	TRBD1	13	NA	TGTGTCAGCAGCCAAAACAGGGGTAATGAGCAGTTCTTC	CVSSQNRGNEQFF
TRBJ2-7	TRBV21-1	NA	15	few	TGTGCCAGCAGCCAAACAGGGCGGGGGACCTACGAGCAGTACTTC	CASSQTGRGTYEQYF
TRBJ1-1	TRBV5-5	TRBD1	14	NA	TGTGCCAGCAGCCGGGGACAGGTTAACACTGAAGCTTTCTTT	CASSRGQVNTEAFF
TRBJ1-1	TRBV10-3	NA	15	NA	TGTGCCATCAGTGAGTCGAGACAGGAGAACAGTGAAGCTTTCTTT	CAISESRQENSEAFF
TRBJ1-1	TRBV25-1	NA	14	NA	TGTGCCAGCAGTCACCCCGGAACGGTTGCTGAAGCTTTCTTT	CASSHPGTVAEAFF
TRBJ2-1	TRBV29-1	TRBD1	13	NA	TGCAGCGTTGGATGGGACAGGGGTAATGAGCAGTTCTTC	CSVGWDRGNEQFF
TRBJ1-2	TRBV27	NA	13	NA	TGTGCCAGCAGTTTTAGCCTCTGGCGGGGCTACACCTTC	CASSFSLWRGYTF
TRBJ2-7	TRBV14	NA	15	NA	TGTGCCAGCAGCCAAGAGGACACGATCTCCTACGAGCAGTACTTC	CASSQEDTISYEQYF
TRBJ2-7	TRBV10-3	TRBD1	13	NA	TGTGCCATCCTGCGACAGGGGTCCTACGAGCAGTACTTC	CAILRQGSYEQYF
TRBJ1-5	TRBV28	NA	14	NA	TGTGCCAGCAGCACCCAGGGGAAAAGTCAGCCCCAGCATTTT	CASSTQGKSQPQHF
TRBJ2-5	TRBV11-2	NA	16	NA	TGTGCCAGCAGCTCAACCGATTATCCGCGCGGAGAGACCCAGTACTTC	CASSSTDYPRGETQYF
TRBJ1-2	TRBV12-3/TRBV12-4	NA	13	NA	TGTGCCAGCAGGACGGGAGTTAACTATGGCTACACCTTC	CASRTGVNYGYTF
TRBJ2-3	TRBV28	NA	14	once	TGTGCCAGCAGTTTATGGGGGGCCACAGATACGCAGTATTTT	CASSLWGATDTQYF
TRBJ2-1	TRBV29-1	TRBD2	19	NA	TGCAGCGTTGAAAGTGGGGGACTAGCGGCCCCCAGCTCCTACAATGAGCAGTTCTTC	CSVESGGLAAPSSYNEQFF
TRBJ1-3	TRBV11-3	NA	17	NA	TGTGCCAGCAGCCCACGTCGGGGACTCGGCTCTGGAAACACCATATATTTT	CASSPRRGLGSGNTIYF
TRBJ2-7	TRBV28	NA	15	NA	TGTGCCAGCAGTGACGCGGGCATCTCCTACAATGAGCAGTACTTC	CASSDAGISYNEQYF
TRBJ1-4	TRBV14	TRBD1	14	NA	TGTGCCAGCAGCCGGGACAGGGGGCAAGAAAAACTGTTTTTT	CASSRDRGQEKLFF
TRBJ2-5	TRBV9	NA	12	few	TGTGCCAGCAGTGGGCCCCAAGAGACCCAGTACTTC	CASSGPQETQYF
TRBJ2-3	TRBV9	NA	13	few	TGTGCCAGCAGCGTGGAGTTGGGAGATACGCAGTATTTT	CASSVELGDTQYF
TRBJ2-1	TRBV27	TRBD1	14	NA	TGTGCCGGAGAACGACGGGACAGGTACAATGAGCAGTTCTTC	CAGERRDRYNEQFF
TRBJ2-3	TRBV29-1	NA	14	few	TGCAGCGTTTGTGGGCGGGGAATAACAGATACGCAGTATTTT	CSVCGRGITDTQYF
TRBJ2-3	TRBV6-6	NA	13	few	TGTGCCAGCACTCCAGCCAAATCAGATACGCAGTATTTT	CASTPAKSDTQYF
TRBJ2-3	TRBV15	NA	15	NA	TGTGCCACCAGCAGACTACGGACTAACGCAGATACGCAGTATTTT	CATSRLRTNADTQYF
TRBJ2-5	TRBV4-3	NA	16	few	TGCGCCAGCAGCCTTAGCCCAGGGGGGGCATACAATGAGCAGTACTTC	CASSLSPGGAYNEQYF
TRBJ1-4	TRBV7-6	NA	15	few	TGTGCCAGCAGCCCCAGCACCGGGTTAGGTGAAAAACTGTTTTTT	CASSPSTGLGEKLFF
TRBJ1-2	TRBV25-1	NA	15	NA	TGTGCCAGCAGTGAATATACCGGGGGCGTTAGTGGCTACACCTTC	CASSEYTGGVSGYTF
TRBJ2-1	TRBV6-2/TRBV6-3	NA	15	few	TGTGCCAGCAGTTATTTGGACGGGGGCTACAATGAGCAGTTCTTC	CASSYLDGGYNEQFF
TRBJ2-5	TRBV7-2	NA	16	NA	TGTGCCAGCAGCTTAGAGTATCCGTCAGCCGAAGAGACCCAGTACTTC	CASSLEYPSAEETQYF
TRBJ2-1	TRBV10-2	NA	18	NA	TGCGCCAGCAGTGAACCGAGAAGGAGCAGGAGCTCCTACAATGAGCAGTTCTTC	CASSEPRRSRSSYNEQFF